The present entry profiles one T cell receptor (beta chain) with its context. What it binds is unknown. These data are taken from a study of T-cell memory formation after mild COVID-19. Study findings and constraints: Clones shrinking between day 15 and 85 showed a balanced CD4/CD8 split, and those that grew later tilted toward CD4+. Several responding clones turned up in pre-infection memory, indicating that cross-reactive memory may have taken part.

The TCR alpha and TCR beta cDNA libraries, bearing sample barcodes and UMIs, were generated by 5'RACE using constant-segment primers. TCRdb reprocessed the 5' RACE reads with MiXCR, giving one entry per CDR3 protein. The table includes 350,000 to 450,000 distinct CDR3 sequences, around 24% detected once. The TCR originated in an adult woman who had mild COVID-19 (a few samples of this study predate the infection). Cell type and time point are not known. The sample was PBMCs or a T cell subset sorted from them (not recorded which).

The CDR3 DNA follows: TGTGCCAGCAGGGCAGGGTATGGCTACACCTTC. Encoded protein: CASRAGYGYTF. The rearrangement links TRBV2 to TRBJ1-2; a weak D match, TRBD1 (5 bases). From germline, CDR1 is SNHLY and CDR2 FYNNEI. Trimming removed 6 bases from V and 5 bases from J, with 7 bases in between. The CDR3 contains 11 residues. The complete variable domain, with remaining parts taken from reference TRBV2 and TRBJ1-2, reads EPEVTQTPSHQVTQMGQEVILRCVPISNHLYFYWYRQILGQKVEFLVSFYNNEISEKSEIFDDQFSVERPDGSNFTLKIRSTKLEDSAMYFCASRAGYGYTFGSGTRLTVV.